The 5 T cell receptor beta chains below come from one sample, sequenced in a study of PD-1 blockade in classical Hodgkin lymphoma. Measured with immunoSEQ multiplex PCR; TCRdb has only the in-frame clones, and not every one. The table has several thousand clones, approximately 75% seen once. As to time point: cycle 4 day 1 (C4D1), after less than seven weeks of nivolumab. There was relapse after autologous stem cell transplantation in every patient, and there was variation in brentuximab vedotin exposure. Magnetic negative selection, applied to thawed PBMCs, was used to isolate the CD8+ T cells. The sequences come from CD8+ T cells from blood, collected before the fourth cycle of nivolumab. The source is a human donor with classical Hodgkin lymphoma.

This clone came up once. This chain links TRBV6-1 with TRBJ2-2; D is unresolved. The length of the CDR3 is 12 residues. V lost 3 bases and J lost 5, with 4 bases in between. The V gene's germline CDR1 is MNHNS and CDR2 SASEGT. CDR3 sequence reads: CASSDGTGELFF. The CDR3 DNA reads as TGTGCCAGCAGTGACGGTACCGGGGAGCTGTTTTTT.

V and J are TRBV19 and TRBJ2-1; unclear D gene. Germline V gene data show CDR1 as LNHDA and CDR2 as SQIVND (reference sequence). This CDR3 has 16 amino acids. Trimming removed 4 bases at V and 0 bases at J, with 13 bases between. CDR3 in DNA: TGTGCCAGTAGTACGTTGGGGTCAAGCTCCTACAATGAGCAGTTCTTC. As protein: CASSTLGSSSYNEQFF. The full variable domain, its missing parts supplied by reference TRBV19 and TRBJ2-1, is DGGITQSPKYLFRKEGQNVTLSCEQNLNHDAMYWYRQDPGQGLRLIYYSQIVNDFQKGDIAEGYSVSREKKESFPLTVTSAQKNPTAFYLCASSTLGSSSYNEQFFGPGTRLTVL.

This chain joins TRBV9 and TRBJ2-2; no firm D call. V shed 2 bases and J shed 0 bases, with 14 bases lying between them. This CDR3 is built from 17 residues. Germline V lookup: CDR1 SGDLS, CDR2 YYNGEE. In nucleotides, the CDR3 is TGTGCCAGCAGCGTTCCCCATCGCGTCTCGAACACCGGGGAGCTGTTTTTT. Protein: CASSVPHRVSNTGELFF.

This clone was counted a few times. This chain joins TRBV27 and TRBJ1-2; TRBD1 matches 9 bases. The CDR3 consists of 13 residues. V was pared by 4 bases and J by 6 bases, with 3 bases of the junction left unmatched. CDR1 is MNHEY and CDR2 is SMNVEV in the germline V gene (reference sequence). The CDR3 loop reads CASSSQGAHGYTF. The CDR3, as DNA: TGTGCCAGCAGTTCACAGGGGGCCCATGGCTACACCTTC.

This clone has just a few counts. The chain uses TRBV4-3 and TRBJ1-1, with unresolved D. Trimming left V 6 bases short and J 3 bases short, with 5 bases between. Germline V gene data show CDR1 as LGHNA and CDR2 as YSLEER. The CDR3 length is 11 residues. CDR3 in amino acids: CASRRHTEAFF. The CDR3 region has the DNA TGCGCCAGCAGAAGGCACACTGAAGCTTTCTTT.